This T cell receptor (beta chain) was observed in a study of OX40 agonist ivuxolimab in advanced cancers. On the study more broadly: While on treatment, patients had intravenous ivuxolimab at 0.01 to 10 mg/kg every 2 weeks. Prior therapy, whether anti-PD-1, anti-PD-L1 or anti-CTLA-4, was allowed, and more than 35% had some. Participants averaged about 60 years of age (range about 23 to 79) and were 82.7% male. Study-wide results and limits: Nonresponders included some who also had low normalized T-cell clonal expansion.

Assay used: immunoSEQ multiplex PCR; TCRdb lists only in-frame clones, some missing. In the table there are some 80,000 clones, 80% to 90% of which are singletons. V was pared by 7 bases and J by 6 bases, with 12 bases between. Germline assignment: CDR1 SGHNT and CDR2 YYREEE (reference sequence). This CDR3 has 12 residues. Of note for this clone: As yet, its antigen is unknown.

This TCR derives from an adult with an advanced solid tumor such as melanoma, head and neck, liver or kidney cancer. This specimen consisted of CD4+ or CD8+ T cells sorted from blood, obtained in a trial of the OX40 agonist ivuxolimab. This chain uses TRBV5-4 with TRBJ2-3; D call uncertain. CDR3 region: CASAPLGDTQYF. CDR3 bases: TGTGCCAGCGCACCTCTGGGGGATACGCAGTATTTT.